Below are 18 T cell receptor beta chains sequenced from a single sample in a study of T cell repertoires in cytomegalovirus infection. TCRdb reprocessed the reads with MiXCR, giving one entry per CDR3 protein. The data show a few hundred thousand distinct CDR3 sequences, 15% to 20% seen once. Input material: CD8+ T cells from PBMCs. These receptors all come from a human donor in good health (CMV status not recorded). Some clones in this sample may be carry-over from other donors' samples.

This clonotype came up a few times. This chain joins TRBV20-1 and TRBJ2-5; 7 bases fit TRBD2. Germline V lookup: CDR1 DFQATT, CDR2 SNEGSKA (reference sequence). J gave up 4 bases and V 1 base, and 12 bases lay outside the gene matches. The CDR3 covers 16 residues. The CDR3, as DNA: TGCAGTGCTAGAGGGGGGGGGATTACCGTTCCAGAGACCCAGTACTTC. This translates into CSARGGGITVPETQYF.

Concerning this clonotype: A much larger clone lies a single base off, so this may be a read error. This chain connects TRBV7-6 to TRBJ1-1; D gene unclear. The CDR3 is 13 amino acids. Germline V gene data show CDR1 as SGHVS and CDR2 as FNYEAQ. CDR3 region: CASSPGENTKAFF. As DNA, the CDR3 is TGTGCCAGCAGCCCCGGGGAGAACACTAAAGCTTTCTTT.

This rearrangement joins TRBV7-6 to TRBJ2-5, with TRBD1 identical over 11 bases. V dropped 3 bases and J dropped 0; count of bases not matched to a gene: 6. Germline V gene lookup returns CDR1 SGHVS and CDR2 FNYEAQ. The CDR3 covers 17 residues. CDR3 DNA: TGTGCCAGCAGCTTCTACGGACAGGGGGCGTACCAAGAGACCCAGTACTTC. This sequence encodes CASSFYGQGAYQETQYF.

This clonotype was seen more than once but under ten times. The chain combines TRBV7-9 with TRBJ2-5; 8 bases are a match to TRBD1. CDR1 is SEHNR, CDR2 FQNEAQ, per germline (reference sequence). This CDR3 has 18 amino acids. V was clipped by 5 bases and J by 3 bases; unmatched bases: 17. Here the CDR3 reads CASSPRTGPYLKKETQYF. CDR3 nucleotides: TGTGCCAGCAGCCCAAGGACAGGGCCATACCTGAAAAAAGAGACCCAGTACTTC.

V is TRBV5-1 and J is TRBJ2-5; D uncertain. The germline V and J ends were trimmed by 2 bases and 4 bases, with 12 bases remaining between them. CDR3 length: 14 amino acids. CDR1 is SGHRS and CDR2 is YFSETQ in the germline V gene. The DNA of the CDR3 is TGCGCCAGCAGCTTTGAGGATTTCAGAGAGACCCAGTACTTC. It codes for CASSFEDFRETQYF.

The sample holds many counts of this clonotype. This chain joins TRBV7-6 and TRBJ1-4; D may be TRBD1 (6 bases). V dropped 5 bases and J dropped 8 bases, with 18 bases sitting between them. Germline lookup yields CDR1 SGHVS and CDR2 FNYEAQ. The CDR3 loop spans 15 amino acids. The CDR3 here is CASSAPTGISEKLFF. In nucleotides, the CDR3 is TGTGCCAGCAGCGCTCCAACAGGGATTTCCGAAAAACTGTTTTTT. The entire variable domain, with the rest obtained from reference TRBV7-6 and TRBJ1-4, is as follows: GAGVSQSPRYKVTKRGQDVALRCDPISGHVSLYWYRQALGQGPEFLTYFNYEAQQDKSGLPNDRFSAERPEGSISTLTIQRTEQRDSAMYRCASSAPTGISEKLFFGSGTQLSVL.

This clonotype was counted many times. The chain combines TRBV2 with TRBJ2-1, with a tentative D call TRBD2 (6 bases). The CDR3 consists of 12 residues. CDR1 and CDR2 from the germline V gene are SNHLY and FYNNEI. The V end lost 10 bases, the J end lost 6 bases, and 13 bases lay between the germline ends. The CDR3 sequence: CAIKRATNEQFF. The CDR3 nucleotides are TGTGCCATCAAGCGGGCTACCAATGAGCAGTTCTTC.

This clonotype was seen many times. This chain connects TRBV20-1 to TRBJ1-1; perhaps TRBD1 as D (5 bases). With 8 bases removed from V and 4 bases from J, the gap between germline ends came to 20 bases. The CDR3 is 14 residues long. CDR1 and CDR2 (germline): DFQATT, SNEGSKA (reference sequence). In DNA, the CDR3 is TGCAGTACCAGCCGTCAGGGACGAGTCACTGAAGCTTTCTTT. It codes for CSTSRQGRVTEAFF.

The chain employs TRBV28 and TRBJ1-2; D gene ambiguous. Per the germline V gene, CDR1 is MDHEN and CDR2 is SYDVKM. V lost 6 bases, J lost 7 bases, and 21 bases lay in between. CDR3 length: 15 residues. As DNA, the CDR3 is TGTGCCAGCAGACCGCCGACGGACTATGACGGTGGCTACACCTTC. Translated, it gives CASRPPTDYDGGYTF.

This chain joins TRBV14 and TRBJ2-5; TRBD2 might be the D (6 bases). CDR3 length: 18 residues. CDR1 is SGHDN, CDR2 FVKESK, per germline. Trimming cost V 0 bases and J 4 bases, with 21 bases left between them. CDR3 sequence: CASSQEGSGGGFGETQYF. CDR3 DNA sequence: TGTGCCAGCAGCCAAGAAGGAAGCGGCGGAGGGTTTGGAGAGACCCAGTACTTC.

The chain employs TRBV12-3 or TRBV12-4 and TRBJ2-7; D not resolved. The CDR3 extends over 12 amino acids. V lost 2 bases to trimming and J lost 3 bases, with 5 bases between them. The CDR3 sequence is CASSLIRYEQYF. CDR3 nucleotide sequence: TGTGCCAGCAGTTTAATCCGCTACGAGCAGTACTTC.

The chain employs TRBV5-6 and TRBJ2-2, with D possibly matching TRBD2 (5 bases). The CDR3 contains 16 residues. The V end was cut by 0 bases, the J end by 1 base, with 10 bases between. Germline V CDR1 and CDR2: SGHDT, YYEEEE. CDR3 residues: CASSLVVSENTGELFF. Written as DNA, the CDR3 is TGTGCCAGCAGCTTGGTGGTTAGCGAGAACACCGGGGAGCTGTTTTTT.

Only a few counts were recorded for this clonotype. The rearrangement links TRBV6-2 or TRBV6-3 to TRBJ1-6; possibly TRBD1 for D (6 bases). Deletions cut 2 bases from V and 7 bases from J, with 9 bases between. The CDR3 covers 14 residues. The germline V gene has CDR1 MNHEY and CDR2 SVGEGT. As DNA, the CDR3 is TGTGCCAGCAGTTACAGGGACACGAATTCACCCCTCCACTTT. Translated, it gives CASSYRDTNSPLHF.

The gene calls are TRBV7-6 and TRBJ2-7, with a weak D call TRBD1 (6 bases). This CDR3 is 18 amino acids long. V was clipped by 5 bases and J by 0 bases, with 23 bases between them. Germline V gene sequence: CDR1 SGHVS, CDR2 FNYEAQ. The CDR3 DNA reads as TGTGCCAGCAGCCCCGGGTGGTCTTCCCCGGACAGCTCCTACGAGCAGTACTTC. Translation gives CASSPGWSSPDSSYEQYF. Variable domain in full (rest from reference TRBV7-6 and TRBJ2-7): GAGVSQSPRYKVTKRGQDVALRCDPISGHVSLYWYRQALGQGPEFLTYFNYEAQQDKSGLPNDRFSAERPEGSISTLTIQRTEQRDSAMYRCASSPGWSSPDSSYEQYFGPGTRLTVT.

This CDR3 is CASSLGTGKTYEQYF. CDR3 bases: TGTGCCAGCAGCTTAGGGACAGGGAAGACCTACGAGCAGTACTTC. The chain joins TRBV7-9 to TRBJ2-7, with 8 bases that match TRBD1. CDR1 SEHNR and CDR2 FQNEAQ come from the germline V gene (reference sequence). CDR3 length: 15 residues. V lost 1 base to trimming and J lost 2 bases; unmatched junction nucleotides: 4.

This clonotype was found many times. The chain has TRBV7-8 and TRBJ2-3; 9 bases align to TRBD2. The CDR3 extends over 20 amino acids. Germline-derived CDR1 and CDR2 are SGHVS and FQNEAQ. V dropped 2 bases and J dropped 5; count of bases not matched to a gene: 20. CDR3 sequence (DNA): TGTGCCAGCAGCTTAAGTCGAGGACAGACTCGACTAGCGGAGTTAGATACGCAGTATTTT. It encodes CASSLSRGQTRLAELDTQYF.

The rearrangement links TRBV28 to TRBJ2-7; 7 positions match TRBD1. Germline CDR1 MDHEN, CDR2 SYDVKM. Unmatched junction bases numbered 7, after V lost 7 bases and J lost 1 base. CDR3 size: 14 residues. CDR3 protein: CASTWTGGSYEQYF. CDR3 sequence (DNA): TGTGCCAGCACCTGGACAGGCGGGTCCTACGAGCAGTACTTC.

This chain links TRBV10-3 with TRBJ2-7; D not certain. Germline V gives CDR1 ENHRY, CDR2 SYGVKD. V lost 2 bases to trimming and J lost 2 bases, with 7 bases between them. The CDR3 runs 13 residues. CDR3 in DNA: TGTGCCATCAGTGAGGATTTAACCTACGAGCAGTACTTC. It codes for CAISEDLTYEQYF.